The 25 T cell receptor beta chains reported below all come from one sample, sequenced in a study of CD8+CD57+ T cells in acquired aplastic anemia. According to the study, genomic DNA was the template for TCR beta VDJ and CDR3 profiling. TCRdb reprocessed the reads via MiXCR and lists one record per CDR3 protein. The table shows 200,000 to 250,000 distinct CDR3 sequences, with approximately 35% occurring only once. The sample was sorted CD4+, CD8+, or CD8+CD57+ T cells (not recorded which) from PBMCs. The source is a human donor in good health, serving as a control.

This clonotype was counted ten times or more. The CDR3 protein is CSARSGVGTINTEAFF. In DNA, the CDR3 is TGCAGTGCTAGGTCAGGGGTTGGTACTATTAACACTGAAGCTTTCTTT. The chain has TRBV20-1 and TRBJ1-1; perhaps TRBD1 as D (6 bases). This CDR3 contains 16 residues. Germline loops: CDR1 DFQATT, CDR2 SNEGSKA (reference sequence). V shed 3 bases and J shed 2 bases, with 19 bases lying between them.

This clonotype was recorded only once. The CDR3 spells CAISATNQYF. The CDR3 DNA follows: TGTGCCATCAGCGCGACCAATCAGTACTTC. The chain is built from TRBV10-3 and TRBJ2-4, with D unclear. V gave up 6 bases and J gave up 12 bases, with 9 bases separating them. Germline V CDR1 and CDR2: ENHRY, SYGVKD. The CDR3 covers 10 residues.

This clonotype was recorded many times. The rearrangement joins TRBV19 to TRBJ1-5; weak D call: TRBD1 (5 bases). Trimming shortened V by 2 bases and J by 2 bases, and 7 bases separated the two germline ends. The germline CDR1 and CDR2 sequences are LNHDA and SQIVND (reference sequence). This CDR3 spans 14 amino acids. The CDR3 bases are TGTGCCAGTAGTATACAGGGCGGCAATCAGCCCCAGCATTTT. Amino acids: CASSIQGGNQPQHF. The variable domain in full, completed from reference TRBV19 and TRBJ1-5, reads DGGITQSPKYLFRKEGQNVTLSCEQNLNHDAMYWYRQDPGQGLRLIYYSQIVNDFQKGDIAEGYSVSREKKESFPLTVTSAQKNPTAFYLCASSIQGGNQPQHFGDGTRLSIL.

The table lists this clonotype with a few counts. Sequence at one end of the junction differs from germline and may be a read error. The J gene is TRBJ1-5, the V gene TRBV10-1; TRBD1 is a possible D gene (5 bases). The V gene's germline CDR1 is WNHNN and CDR2 SYGVQD (reference sequence). This CDR3 spans 17 amino acids. The CDR3 spells CASSYRAGWGFNQPQHF. The CDR3 nucleotides read TGTGCCAGCAGTTACCGGGCGGGCTGGGGCTTCAATCAGCCCCAGCATTTT.

In this sample, this clonotype turned up many times. The chain uses TRBV4-1 and TRBJ1-6; D is undetermined. V was cut by 1 base and J by 8 bases, with 3 bases left in between. This CDR3 is 12 amino acids long. Germline CDR1 and CDR2: MGHRA and YSYEKL. CDR3 DNA: TGCGCCAGCAGCCAAGTCCATTCACCCCTCCACTTT. Translating gives CASSQVHSPLHF.

This clonotype appeared a few times. V gene TRBV3-1 combines with J gene TRBJ2-5; D might be TRBD2 (5 bases). The CDR3 length is 16 residues. V shed 4 bases and J shed 5 bases, with 20 bases lying between them. Germline CDR1 reads LGHDT; CDR2 reads YNNKEL (reference sequence). CDR3 nucleotides: TGTGCCAGCAGCCGCCCCCTAACTCGGGAAAGGGAGACCCAGTACTTC. This encodes CASSRPLTRERETQYF.

There are many counts of this clonotype. This rearrangement joins TRBV2 to TRBJ2-1; D possibly corresponds to TRBD1 (6 bases). V lost 4 bases, J lost 7 bases, and 11 bases lay in between. This CDR3 has 13 residues. Per the germline V gene, CDR1 is SNHLY and CDR2 is FYNNEI. CDR3 sequence reads: CASSVQGGNEQFF. The CDR3 bases are TGTGCCAGCAGTGTACAGGGTGGGAATGAGCAGTTCTTC.

The chain has TRBV7-8 and TRBJ2-7, with D perhaps TRBD1 (6 bases). Germline CDR1 and CDR2: SGHVS and FQNEAQ. The V end was cut by 10 bases, the J end by 4 bases, with 11 bases between. The CDR3 runs to 11 residues. The CDR3 here is CATSGQYEQYF. The CDR3 nucleotides read TGTGCCACCTCCGGACAGTACGAGCAGTACTTC. The variable domain in full, with the rest retrieved from reference TRBV7-8 and TRBJ2-7, is GAGVSQSPRYKVAKRGQDVALRCDPISGHVSLFWYQQALGQGPEFLTYFQNEAQLDKSGLPSDRFFAERPEGSVSTLKIQRTQQEDSAVYLCATSGQYEQYFGPGTRLTVT.

The sample holds many counts of this clonotype. This sequence joins TRBV2 and TRBJ2-1; 7 bases map to TRBD2. Germline CDR1 and CDR2: SNHLY and FYNNEI. The CDR3 runs 15 residues. V gave up 3 bases and J gave up 5 bases; unmatched junction bases: 7. The CDR3 loop reads CASSDRLANHNEQFF. CDR3 DNA: TGTGCCAGCAGTGACAGACTAGCAAATCACAATGAGCAGTTCTTC.

The V gene is TRBV19, the J gene TRBJ2-2; the D gene is possibly TRBD1 (6 bases). Germline V gives CDR1 LNHDA, CDR2 SQIVND (reference sequence). V lost 8 bases, J lost 4 bases, and 11 bases lay in between. CDR3 size: 13 residues. This CDR3 reads CASLDRSTGELFF. The CDR3 DNA follows: TGTGCCAGTCTCGACAGGTCCACCGGGGAGCTGTTTTTT.

In this sample, this clonotype turned up many times. The chain employs TRBV5-1 and TRBJ2-7; 9 nucleotides line up with TRBD2. Germline V lookup: CDR1 SGHRS, CDR2 YFSETQ. V was clipped by 0 bases and J by 3 bases; unmatched bases: 4. The CDR3 is 15 residues long. CDR3 bases: TGCGCCAGCAGCTTGGTAACTAGCGGGCACTACGAGCAGTACTTC. The encoded protein is CASSLVTSGHYEQYF.

Many counts were recorded for this clonotype. The CDR3 sequence: CASSLQGGGYTF. The CDR3 DNA is TGTGCCAGCAGCTTACAGGGGGGAGGCTACACCTTC. This chain links TRBV7-8 with TRBJ1-2; TRBD1 matches at 7 bases. With 2 bases clipped from V and 8 bases from J, the junction kept 2 bases outside the gene matches. This CDR3 is 12 amino acids long. Germline CDR1 and CDR2: SGHVS and FQNEAQ.

The J gene is TRBJ2-5, the V gene TRBV2; the match to TRBD2 covers 7 bases. Germline V gene data show CDR1 as SNHLY and CDR2 as FYNNEI. The CDR3 is 13 residues long. Trimming removed 3 bases from V and 2 bases from J; junction bases left unmatched: 0. In DNA form, the CDR3 reads TGTGCCAGCAGTGAGGGGGGGCAAGAGACCCAGTACTTC. This codes for CASSEGGQETQYF.

Many counts were recorded for this clonotype. V and J are TRBV9 and TRBJ2-5; D may match TRBD1 or TRBD2 (5 bases each). The CDR3 is made up of 15 amino acids. The V end lost 6 bases, the J end lost 3 bases, and 18 bases lay between the germline ends. The germline CDR1 and CDR2 sequences are SGDLS and YYNGEE. The CDR3 loop is CASTRGDGREETQYF. DNA of the CDR3: TGTGCCAGCACCCGAGGGGACGGCAGGGAAGAGACCCAGTACTTC.

This chain links TRBV15 with TRBJ1-2; 8 bases fit TRBD1. The length of the CDR3 is 12 residues. With 8 bases clipped from V and 4 bases from J, the junction kept 3 bases outside the gene matches. Per the germline V gene, CDR1 is LNHNV and CDR2 is YYDKDF (reference sequence). Here the CDR3 reads CATEDRAYGYTF. The CDR3 DNA reads as TGTGCCACCGAGGACAGGGCCTATGGCTACACCTTC.

V is TRBV5-1 and J is TRBJ2-2, with TRBD1 matching 9 bases. V was pared by 4 bases and J by 1 base, with 2 bases of the junction left unmatched. The CDR3 loop spans 15 amino acids. Germline CDR1 and CDR2: SGHRS and YFSETQ. The CDR3 loop is CASSDRGGNTGELFF. The CDR3, as DNA: TGCGCCAGCAGCGACAGGGGGGGGAACACCGGGGAGCTGTTTTTT.

The CDR3 nucleotides are TGCGCCAGCAGCCTAGGGACTAGCGGGCTTTACAATGAGCAGTTCTTC. Protein product: CASSLGTSGLYNEQFF. This chain links TRBV5-1 with TRBJ2-1, with 12 bases that match TRBD2. The V gene end was trimmed by 4 bases and the J gene end by 4 bases; junction bases not matched to a gene: 6. The germline gives CDR1 SGHRS, CDR2 YFSETQ. The CDR3 is 16 amino acids.

Note on this clonotype: The conserved final phenylalanine or tryptophan is absent from the CDR3, which likely points to a read error. The chain is built from TRBV10-3 and TRBJ2-7; tentatively, D is TRBD2 (5 bases). This CDR3 is 15 amino acids long. V was clipped by 9 bases and J by 4 bases, with 22 bases between them. Germline CDR1 and CDR2: ENHRY and SYGVKD. CDR3 coding DNA: TGTGCCATAAAGATTCGTCAATTGGGAGAATACGAGCAGTACCTC. As protein: CAIKIRQLGEYEQYL.

For this clonotype: A much bigger clone sits one base away, suggesting this may be a read error. The chain has TRBV20-1 and TRBJ2-1; D not certain. V lost 7 bases and J 8 bases, leaving 9 bases between the germline ends. The CDR3 contains 10 residues. Germline V gene lookup returns CDR1 DFQATT and CDR2 SNEGSKA (reference sequence). The CDR3 is CSVFHHEQFF. The CDR3, as DNA: TGCAGTGTGTTTCACCATGAGCAGTTCTTC.

This clonotype was found many times. V gene TRBV19 combines with J gene TRBJ1-5, with 10 bases identical to TRBD1. Trimming at V came to 3 bases and at J to 1 base, leaving 6 bases not matched to a gene. Germline-derived CDR1 and CDR2 are LNHDA and SQIVND (reference sequence). This CDR3 is built from 17 residues. CDR3: CASSMIWDRGSNQPQHF. CDR3 DNA: TGTGCCAGTAGTATGATATGGGACAGGGGAAGCAATCAGCCCCAGCATTTT.

This clonotype was observed many times. This chain connects TRBV20-1 to TRBJ1-1, with D possibly TRBD1 on 6 matching bases. CDR3 length equals 15 residues. CDR1 and CDR2 from the germline V gene are DFQATT and SNEGSKA (reference sequence). Trimming shortened V by 2 bases and J by 1 base, and 14 bases separated the two germline ends. The DNA for the CDR3 is TGCAGTGCTAGAAAGGGGGTGCATTCGAACACTGAAGCTTTCTTT. Encoded protein: CSARKGVHSNTEAFF.

This clonotype was counted ten times or more. The chain is built from TRBV2 and TRBJ1-2; no firm D call. The CDR3 contains 12 residues. The germline V gene encodes CDR1 SNHLY and CDR2 FYNNEI. With 0 bases removed from V and 5 bases from J, the gap between germline ends came to 4 bases. This chain's CDR3 is CASSEASYGYTF. The CDR3 DNA reads as TGTGCCAGCAGTGAAGCGTCTTATGGCTACACCTTC. The entire variable domain, with the rest obtained from reference TRBV2 and TRBJ1-2, is as follows: EPEVTQTPSHQVTQMGQEVILRCVPISNHLYFYWYRQILGQKVEFLVSFYNNEISEKSEIFDDQFSVERPDGSNFTLKIRSTKLEDSAMYFCASSEASYGYTFGSGTRLTVV.

This clonotype was counted a few times. The rearrangement joins TRBV20-1 to TRBJ2-1; TRBD1 aligns across 8 bases. Germline V CDR1 and CDR2: DFQATT, SNEGSKA (reference sequence). This CDR3 comprises 15 residues. The trim removed 3 bases at V and 1 base at J, leaving 5 bases unmatched. Here the CDR3 reads CSASNTGGSYNEQFF. CDR3 DNA: TGCAGTGCTAGCAATACAGGGGGTTCCTACAATGAGCAGTTCTTC.

This clonotype was detected ten times or more. The V call is TRBV7-9, the J call TRBJ1-1, with D possibly being TRBD1 (5 bases). From germline, CDR1 is SEHNR and CDR2 FQNEAQ (reference sequence). CDR3 length: 14 amino acids. Trimming took off 1 base at V and 0 bases at J, with 6 bases between the two ends. CDR3 region: CASSLGQMNTEAFF. CDR3 DNA sequence: TGTGCCAGCAGCTTAGGACAGATGAACACTGAAGCTTTCTTT.

The chain has TRBV30 and TRBJ1-1; D not certain. This CDR3 region has 14 residues. The germline V gene has CDR1 GTSNPN and CDR2 SVGIG (reference sequence). Trimming left V 2 bases short and J 0 bases short, with 10 bases between. The CDR3, as DNA: TGTGCCTGGAGTAGGAAGAGGATGAACACTGAAGCTTTCTTT. It is translated as CAWSRKRMNTEAFF.